This T cell receptor beta chain was sequenced during a study of T cell repertoires in cytomegalovirus infection (dated by TCRdb to between 2019 and 2020). With regard to the full study: The HLA type of each donor mattered for the analysis, because public TCR beta signatures pointed to carriage of CMV infection along with the matching HLA type.

The study at large found these results: In the ex vivo response, HLA-C-restricted CMV-specific TCR beta clonotypes were dominant, and in two of eight donors the single most frequent clonotype came from this HLA-C-restricted group. Carriers of CMV infection plus the relevant HLA type were discriminated by the cumulative frequency of public TCR beta family members in the study cohort and in an independent roughly 340-donor cohort.

This clonotype came up many times. The specificity of this receptor is unknown. No much larger clonotype is one base removed from it; base qualities were not supplied. The sequencing machine was an Illumina HiSeq 1500. The public sequencing data were trimmed at Q25 with fastp and processed into clonotypes with MiXCR by TCRdb, which kept only in-frame beta chains. Identical CDR3 protein sequences are pooled into one entry, listed with their most common genes and DNA. Counted in this sample were 200,000 to 300,000 distinct CDR3 sequences; approximately 14% of them appeared once. The ten largest clones add up to roughly 8.7% of the sample. Sequencing was carried out using PBMCs. The TCR originated in a human donor in good health (CMV status not recorded). Some clones in this sample may be carry-over from other donors' samples.

CDR3 loop: CASSASGTSNQPQHF. The DNA reads as follows: TGTGCCAGCAGCGCCTCCGGGACAAGCAATCAGCCCCAGCATTTT. The sequence joins TRBV7-9 to TRBJ1-5; the D gene is possibly TRBD1, with 6 bases matching. The CDR3 measures 15 amino acids from cysteine to phenylalanine. Only CDR3 DNA remains: 45 bases, in frame from the first base. Cut back by 5 bases and 1 base, the V and J ends lie 12 bases apart. Based on the germline V gene (reference sequence), the CDR1 and CDR2 sequences are SEHNR and FQNEAQ.